The sequence of this T cell receptor (beta chain) was determined in a study of post-analysis software for immune sequencing data. Study-wide context: Disease trajectories encompassed relapsing-remitting, secondary progressive and progressive-relapsing multiple sclerosis.

Whole-study results and caveats: A few TRBV segments (TRBV5-6, TRBV5-1 and TRBV20-1 among them) occurred more frequently in patients than in controls. Samples from one preparation batch, clustered by F measure, grouped strongly together.

Germline V gives CDR1 MDHEN, CDR2 SYDVKM. The CDR3 is made up of 19 amino acids. V dropped 7 bases and J dropped 1 base, with 27 bases sitting between them. Regarding this clonotype: No antigen is known for it.

The TCR beta cDNA libraries contained unique molecular identifiers. TCRdb called the PCR reads again in MiXCR, with one record for every CDR3 protein. The table shows 500,000 to 600,000 distinct CDR3 sequences, with 44% occurring only once. The V call is TRBV28, the J call TRBJ2-3; D call uncertain. This TCR came from a girl between 5 and 17 years old with multiple sclerosis. Sequencing was performed on blood. The CDR3 DNA reads TGTGCCAGCACCCCTTCAGTCAGGAGTGACCTTCCTGGCACAGATACGCAGTATTTT. The encoded protein is CASTPSVRSDLPGTDTQYF. Filled out from reference TRBV28 and TRBJ2-3, the complete variable domain reads DVKVTQSSRYLVKRTGEKVFLECVQDMDHENMFWYRQDPGLGLRLIYFSYDVKMKEKGDIPEGYSVSREKKERFSLILESASTNQTSMYLCASTPSVRSDLPGTDTQYFGPGTRLTVL.